These T cell receptor beta chains were read from a single sample in a study of control samples from healthy donors and cancer patients. Generated by immunoSEQ multiplex PCR, the TCRdb table keeps only in-frame clones and is missing some. Among 100,000 to 150,000 clones listed, roughly 90% were seen once. Sequencing used blood. The receptor source for this set is a man aged 18 to 29 in good health. CDR3s include the opening cysteine and the closing phenylalanine or tryptophan. Each record gives: V gene, clone size, D gene, J gene, CDR3 protein, CDR3 DNA. The D gene is left open where the match is weak. Clone size is stated in some rows and not others, as once, few, many or a class when expanded.

>TRBV27|NA|NA|TRBJ1-3
CASSSLPQGRGNTIYF
TGTGCCAGCAGTTCGCTACCTCAGGGAAGAGGAAACACCATATATTTT
>TRBV5-5|NA|TRBD2|TRBJ2-2
CARSCGGAKTGELFF
TGCGCCCGCAGCTGCGGGGGGGCTAAGACCGGGGAGCTGTTTTTT
>TRBV27|once|NA|TRBJ2-3
CASTSHSTDTQYF
TGTGCCAGCACCTCTCATAGCACAGATACGCAGTATTTT
>TRBV5-1|NA|NA|TRBJ2-5
CASSLGQETQYF
TGCGCCAGCAGCTTGGGGCAAGAGACCCAGTACTTC
>TRBV4-1|NA|NA|TRBJ2-3
CASSQSGQGTDTQYF
TGCGCCAGCAGCCAATCCGGACAAGGCACAGATACGCAGTATTTT
>TRBV13|NA|NA|TRBJ2-2
CASSPVRGRELFF
TGTGCCAGCAGCCCGGTCAGGGGTAGGGAGCTGTTTTTT
>TRBV3-1/TRBV3-2|NA|TRBD2|TRBJ2-5
CASSQEKKAGLQETQYF
TGTGCCAGCAGCCAAGAAAAGAAAGCGGGGCTCCAAGAGACCCAGTACTTC
>TRBV29-1|NA|NA|TRBJ2-1
CSVEDQGMDEQFF
TGCAGCGTTGAAGATCAAGGAATGGATGAGCAGTTCTTC
>TRBV6-2/TRBV6-3|NA|NA|TRBJ2-1
CASSYLTGGDRYEQFF
TGTGCCAGCAGTTACCTAACGGGGGGCGATAGGTATGAGCAGTTCTTC
>TRBV7-9|NA|NA|TRBJ2-1
CASSPGTPYNEQFF
TGTGCCAGCAGCCCTGGGACCCCCTACAATGAGCAGTTCTTC
>TRBV2|few|NA|TRBJ1-6
CAIKSSYNSPLHF
TGTGCCATAAAGAGCTCCTATAATTCACCCCTCCACTTT
>TRBV6-6|NA|NA|TRBJ2-3
CASSSSRADTQYF
TGTGCCAGCAGTTCCTCTAGGGCAGATACGCAGTATTTT
>TRBV27|NA|NA|TRBJ2-1
CASRLLNEQFF
TGTGCCAGCAGGCTCCTCAATGAGCAGTTCTTC
>TRBV6-1|NA|NA|TRBJ2-6
CASSELAVWANVLTF
TGTGCCAGCAGTGAACTGGCGGTTTGGGCCAACGTCCTGACTTTC
>TRBV6-5|NA|TRBD1|TRBJ2-1
CASSYQGQGDNEQFF
TGTGCCAGCAGTTATCAGGGACAGGGTGACAATGAGCAGTTCTTC
>TRBV7-9|few|NA|TRBJ1-1
CASTGATEAFF
TGTGCCAGCACAGGGGCAACTGAAGCTTTCTTT
>TRBV7-8|NA|NA|TRBJ1-5
CASSRHEGVSSNQPQHF
TGTGCCAGCAGTCGCCATGAGGGGGTCTCGTCGAATCAGCCCCAGCATTTT
>TRBV5-5|NA|NA|TRBJ2-7
CASSLGQLKGEQYF
TGTGCCAGCAGCTTGGGACAGCTGAAGGGCGAGCAGTACTTC
>TRBV6-1|NA|TRBD1|TRBJ1-1
CASSEAPGTGGRGAFF
TGTGCCAGCAGTGAAGCGCCCGGGACAGGGGGCAGAGGAGCTTTCTTT
>TRBV20-1|NA|NA|TRBJ1-6
CSASWEGHNSPLHF
TGCAGTGCTAGTTGGGAAGGCCATAATTCACCCCTCCACTTT
>TRBV7-2|NA|TRBD2|TRBJ2-1
CASTQREGNEQFF
TGTGCCAGTACCCAGCGGGAGGGGAATGAGCAGTTCTTC
>TRBV7-9|NA|NA|TRBJ1-3
CASVLGRISGNTIYF
TGTGCCAGCGTCCTGGGCCGAATCTCTGGAAACACCATATATTTT
>TRBV6-5|NA|NA|TRBJ1-4
CASTFNPRLGEKLFF
TGTGCCAGCACTTTCAACCCTAGGTTGGGGGAAAAACTGTTTTTT
>TRBV19|NA|NA|TRBJ2-1
CASSHVAYNEQFF
TGTGCCAGTAGCCATGTGGCCTACAATGAGCAGTTCTTC
>TRBV3-1/TRBV3-2|NA|TRBD2|TRBJ2-5
CASSLGTSGGEAQYF
TGTGCCAGCAGCCTTGGGACTAGCGGGGGGGAGGCCCAGTACTTC
>TRBV21-1|NA|NA|TRBJ1-6
CASNGTGTEKNSPLHF
TGTGCCAGCAATGGTACCGGGACCGAAAAGAATTCACCCCTCCACTTT
>TRBV3-1/TRBV3-2|NA|NA|TRBJ2-5
CASSPQGGGETQYF
TGTGCCAGCAGCCCTCAAGGGGGGGGCGAGACCCAGTACTTC
>TRBV18|NA|NA|TRBJ1-5
CASSPGGSQPQHF
TGTGCCAGCTCACCAGGGGGAAGTCAGCCCCAGCATTTT
>TRBV25-1|NA|TRBD1|TRBJ1-5
CASSGAGQGANKEPQHF
TGTGCCAGCAGTGGGGCGGGACAGGGGGCAAATAAGGAGCCCCAGCATTTT
>TRBV5-5|NA|NA|TRBJ1-6
CASSFGSPLNSPLHF
TGTGCCAGCAGCTTCGGTTCCCCCCTTAATTCACCCCTCCACTTT
>TRBV28|NA|NA|TRBJ2-7
CASTLGGVSREQYF
TGTGCCAGCACCCTCGGGGGAGTATCGCGGGAGCAGTACTTC
>TRBV27|NA|NA|TRBJ1-2
CASSPSTTGSEGYTF
TGTGCCAGCAGTCCATCAACAACAGGGTCTGAAGGCTACACCTTC
>TRBV7-9|NA|NA|TRBJ1-1
CASSLVSGPEAFF
TGTGCCAGCAGCTTAGTGTCGGGTCCTGAAGCTTTCTTT